This T cell receptor beta chain was found in a study of blood T cell repertoires in COVID-19. Overall study: Collection of acute and convalescent COVID-19 samples took place in the United States, Italy and Spain. From T cells, B-cell-depleted T cells, or PBMCs came the material, which was cDNA or gDNA.

This clone has only a few counts. In the authors' workflow: Amplification from reference gene primers served as the basis for estimated nucleated cell counts. Method: immunoSEQ multiplex PCR; TCRdb's copy keeps in-frame clones and lacks some. The DNA was the basis for D and trimming; V, J and clone size are from that table. The sample carries 150,000 to 200,000 clones, around 85% recorded once. CDR1 and CDR2 from the germline V gene are MRHNA and SNTAGT. CDR3 length equals 14 residues. Trimming shortened V by 4 bases and J by 1 base, and 7 bases separated the two germline ends. The sequencing input was peripheral blood. The source of this sequence is a man in his sixties with acute or convalescent COVID-19. The chain couples TRBV6-4 to TRBJ2-2; D uncertain. The CDR3 DNA sequence: TGTGCCAGCAGTGTGCGGCAGAACACCGGGGAGCTGTTTTTT. This sequence encodes CASSVRQNTGELFF.